What follows are 3 T cell receptor beta chains derived from one specimen sequenced in a study of blood T cell repertoires in COVID-19. TCRdb keeps only in-frame clones here, not all; method: immunoSEQ multiplex PCR. The sample lists around 50,000 clones, approximately 90% occurring once. Sequencing input: peripheral blood. The receptors derive from a man in his sixties or seventies with acute or convalescent COVID-19.

This rearrangement joins TRBV7-9 to TRBJ1-1; maybe TRBD1 (5 bases). The CDR3 has 15 residues. V lost 4 bases and J 4 bases, leaving 16 bases between the germline ends. CDR1 SEHNR and CDR2 FQNEAQ come from the germline V gene (reference sequence). This CDR3 reads CASSSAGLDSTEAFF. DNA for the CDR3: TGTGCCAGCAGCTCGGCAGGGTTGGATAGCACTGAAGCTTTCTTT.

V usage is TRBV29-1 and J usage is TRBJ1-4; TRBD1 matches at 7 bases. Germline CDR1 is SQVTM and CDR2 is ANQGSEA. This CDR3 has 14 residues. The V segment lost 7 bases and the J segment 3 bases; nucleotides outside the gene matches: 8. The CDR3 reads CSAQRQGPNEKLFF. As DNA, the CDR3 is TGCAGCGCCCAACGACAGGGTCCTAATGAAAAACTGTTTTTT.

The genes are TRBV2 and TRBJ1-1; maybe TRBD1 (6 bases). Germline V gene lookup returns CDR1 SNHLY and CDR2 FYNNEI. V lost 6 bases to trimming and J lost 10 bases, with 12 bases between them. The CDR3 contains 11 residues. DNA of the CDR3: TGTGCCAGCAGGACAGGCAACGGAGCTTTCTTT. Amino acids: CASRTGNGAFF.